This T cell receptor beta chain is drawn from a study of T-cell reconstitution after alpha-beta-depleted transplantation in children. Whole-study findings and limits: T-cell counts and diversity at one year post-transplant came mainly from newly produced T cells. At day 60, the high TCRbeta diversity found in some patients originated from recipient T cells and thymic progenitors that had survived. Several hundred expanded graft clones reportedly gave rise to the alpha-beta T cells present about two months after transplant.

Using unique molecular identifiers, the investigators prepared the TCRbeta library. From the PCR reads, TCRdb called clonotypes with MiXCR, one entry per CDR3 protein. The table includes roughly 790,000 distinct CDR3 sequences, about 15% detected once. This clonotype was detected ten times or more. Antigen specificity is unknown. Trimming left V 11 bases short and J 0 bases short, with 6 bases between. The CDR3 totals 11 residues. CDR1 is WSHSY and CDR2 is SAAADI in the germline V gene. This chain connects TRBV10-2 to TRBJ2-3; D unclear. The sequence was obtained from a male patient under 18 who had a stem cell transplant for acute lymphoblastic leukemia, so the T cells may come from the graft donor. The sample here was PBMCs, mostly from graft donor cells, taken 360 days after TCRalphabeta/CD19-depleted stem cell transplant. The DNA of the CDR3 is TGCGCCGGCGGTAGCACAGATACGCAGTATTTT. It yields the protein CAGGSTDTQYF.